This T cell receptor (beta chain) is drawn from a study of blood T cell repertoires in COVID-19. The overall study: The analysed material was cDNA or gDNA that came from T cells, B-cell-depleted T cells, or PBMCs.

The CDR3 sequence is 16 residues long. V was clipped by 6 bases and J by 1 base, with 18 bases between them. CDR1 is SGHAT and CDR2 is FQNNGV in the germline V gene. The repertoire was sequenced with immunoSEQ multiplex PCR; TCRdb's copy has only in-frame clones and lacks some. The profile shows around 260,000 clones, approximately 91% of them singletons. This receptor was taken from a woman in her 30s with COVID-19, enrolled during active disease. The sample comprised peripheral blood. The gene calls are TRBV11-2 and TRBJ1-2; TRBD1 is a possible D gene (6 bases). The CDR3: CASRSNRRQVNYGYTF. Here the CDR3 DNA reads TGTGCCAGCAGATCAAACCGAAGACAGGTTAACTATGGCTACACCTTC.